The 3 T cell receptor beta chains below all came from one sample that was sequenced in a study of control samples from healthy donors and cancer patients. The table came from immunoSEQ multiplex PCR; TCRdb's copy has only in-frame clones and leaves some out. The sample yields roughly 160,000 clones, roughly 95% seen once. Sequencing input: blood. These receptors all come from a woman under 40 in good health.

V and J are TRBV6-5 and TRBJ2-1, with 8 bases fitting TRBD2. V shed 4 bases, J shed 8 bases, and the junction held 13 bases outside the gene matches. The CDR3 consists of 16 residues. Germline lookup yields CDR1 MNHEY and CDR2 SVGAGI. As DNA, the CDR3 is TGTGCCAGCAGTTGGGGGTTGGGACTAGGGTCCGATGAGCAGTTCTTC. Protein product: CASSWGLGLGSDEQFF.

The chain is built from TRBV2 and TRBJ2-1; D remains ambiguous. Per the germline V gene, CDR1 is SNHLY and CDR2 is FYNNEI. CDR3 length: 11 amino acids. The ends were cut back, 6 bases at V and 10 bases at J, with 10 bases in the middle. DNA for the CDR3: TGTGCCAGCAGCGTCCTAGTGGAGCAGTTCTTC. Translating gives CASSVLVEQFF.

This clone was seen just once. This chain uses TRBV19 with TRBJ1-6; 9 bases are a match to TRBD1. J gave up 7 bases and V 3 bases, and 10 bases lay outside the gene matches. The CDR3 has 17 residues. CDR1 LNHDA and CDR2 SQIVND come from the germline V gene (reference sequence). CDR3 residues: CASSIAVGQGSNSPLHF. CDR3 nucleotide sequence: TGTGCCAGTAGTATTGCCGTTGGACAGGGGTCCAATTCACCCCTCCACTTT.